The 27 T cell receptor beta chains below all came from one sample that was sequenced in a study of Graves' ophthalmopathy and Graves' hyperthyroidism. RNA transcripts were the source from which TCR beta CDR3 regions were amplified. First-round RT-PCR used HTBI primers; second-round multiplex PCR followed. MiXCR, run by TCRdb on the multiplex PCR reads, gives a single entry per CDR3 protein. The sample lists some 210,000 distinct CDR3 sequences, over 25% occurring once. The sequencing input was peripheral blood. These receptors all stem from a man aged 45-65 years with Graves' ophthalmopathy.

This clonotype was seen at least ten times. The chain employs TRBV14 and TRBJ2-4; maybe TRBD1 (5 bases). V was cut by 7 bases and J by 4 bases, with 11 bases left in between. This CDR3 is built from 13 residues. Germline V lookup: CDR1 SGHDN, CDR2 FVKESK. This CDR3 is CASKSTGKNIQYF. CDR3 DNA sequence: TGTGCCAGCAAAAGTACAGGAAAAAACATTCAGTACTTC.

CDR3 nucleotide sequence: TGTGCCAGCACCGCGACTAGCGGAGTTTACGAGCAGTACTTC. Amino acids: CASTATSGVYEQYF. The genes are TRBV27 and TRBJ2-7, with 9 bases fitting TRBD2. The ends lost 7 bases at V and 4 bases at J; junction bases unmatched: 8. Germline-derived CDR1 and CDR2 are MNHEY and SMNVEV (reference sequence). The CDR3 totals 14 residues.

This clonotype showed up many times. The chain couples TRBV6-5 to TRBJ2-7; D gene unclear. Trimming removed 0 bases at V and 6 bases at J, with 15 bases between. This CDR3 is built from 15 residues. Germline values: CDR1 MNHEY, CDR2 SVGAGI. The DNA for the CDR3 is TGTGCCAGCAGTTACTCGAGTTGGGATAAGGGCGAGCAGTACTTC. It is translated as CASSYSSWDKGEQYF.

CDR3: CASSYWRTATTEQYF. The CDR3 DNA follows: TGTGCCAGCAGTTACTGGAGGACAGCTACTACGGAGCAGTACTTC. The chain uses TRBV6-5 and TRBJ2-4, with D tentatively TRBD1 (6 bases). From germline, CDR1 is MNHEY and CDR2 SVGAGI. This CDR3 region has 15 residues. Trimming shortened V by 1 base and J by 13 bases, and 20 bases separated the two germline ends.

In this sample, this clonotype turned up once. This chain joins TRBV30 and TRBJ1-2; 7 bases are shared with TRBD1. Germline V CDR1 and CDR2: GTSNPN, SVGIG (reference sequence). V lost 2 bases to trimming and J lost 7 bases; unmatched junction nucleotides: 7. This CDR3 contains 13 residues. The DNA for the CDR3 is TGTGCCTGGAGTATCAGGGGGGATCGTGGCTACACCTTC. Its protein is CAWSIRGDRGYTF.

The J gene is TRBJ2-5, the V gene TRBV12-5, with 10 bases that match TRBD2. V lost 2 bases, J lost 5 bases, and 8 bases stayed unmatched. Germline V gene lookup returns CDR1 LGHNT and CDR2 FRNRAP. This CDR3 is built from 16 residues. CDR3 coding DNA: TGTGCTAGTGGTTTGCGTCTAGCGGGAGTATGGGAGACCCAGTACTTC. It encodes CASGLRLAGVWETQYF.

Ten or more counts support this clonotype. The chain joins TRBV4-1 to TRBJ1-3, with D unclear. V lost 4 bases, J lost 0 bases, and 16 bases lay in between. The CDR3 sequence is 17 residues long. Germline V lookup: CDR1 MGHRA, CDR2 YSYEKL. The CDR3 DNA sequence: TGCGCCAGCAGCCGGGGAGGCCAGATCAACTCTGGAAACACCATATATTTT. Translating gives CASSRGGQINSGNTIYF.

This chain links TRBV4-3 with TRBJ1-1; D not resolved. The germline V gene has CDR1 LGHNA and CDR2 YSLEER. The V end was cut by 5 bases, the J end by 6 bases, with 13 bases between. The CDR3 runs 13 residues. This CDR3 is CASSLGPPAEAFF. In nucleotides, the CDR3 is TGCGCCAGCAGCTTGGGCCCCCCAGCTGAAGCTTTCTTT.

In this sample, this clonotype turned up many times. The chain couples TRBV7-2 to TRBJ2-5; D unclear. The length of the CDR3 is 16 residues. Germline CDR1 is SGHTA and CDR2 is FQGNSA. The V end was cut by 1 base, the J end by 8 bases, with 20 bases between. CDR3 region: CASSLGAAGWFGTQYF. CDR3 DNA: TGTGCCAGCAGCTTAGGGGCGGCTGGCTGGTTTGGTACCCAGTACTTC.

This clonotype was counted between two and nine times. The chain recombines TRBV6-1 with TRBJ2-7; D ambiguous. Germline loops: CDR1 MNHNS, CDR2 SASEGT. Trimming removed 1 base at V and 0 bases at J, with 10 bases between. The CDR3 sequence is 15 residues long. CDR3: CASSEGWGSSYEQYF. DNA of the CDR3: TGTGCCAGCAGTGAAGGGTGGGGAAGCTCCTACGAGCAGTACTTC.

This clonotype has at least ten counts. This chain links TRBV7-8 with TRBJ2-7, with 9 nucleotides matching TRBD1. This CDR3 is built from 14 residues. After removal of 2 bases from V and 4 bases from J, the junction contained 3 bases not matched to a gene. From germline, CDR1 is SGHVS and CDR2 FQNEAQ. The CDR3 sequence is CASSLLQGAYEQYF. The CDR3 region has the DNA TGTGCCAGCAGCTTATTACAGGGGGCTTACGAGCAGTACTTC.

The rearrangement links TRBV2 to TRBJ1-1; D is ambiguous. Germline CDR1 and CDR2: SNHLY and FYNNEI. The germline V and J ends were trimmed by 5 bases and 4 bases, with 11 bases remaining between them. This CDR3 region has 13 residues. This chain's CDR3 is CASSPTLRTEAFF. The DNA of the CDR3 is TGTGCCAGCAGTCCTACACTTCGCACTGAAGCTTTCTTT.

This clonotype was observed at least ten times. The chain uses TRBV12-3 or TRBV12-4 and TRBJ1-5, with 7 bases lining up with TRBD1. The CDR3 has 14 amino acids. The ends lost 6 bases at V and 7 bases at J; junction bases unmatched: 9. CDR3 sequence (DNA): TGTGCCAGCAGACCTAACAGGGGAGGACAGCCCCAGCATTTT. It yields the protein CASRPNRGGQPQHF.

The chain employs TRBV28 and TRBJ2-5; TRBD2 matches 8 bases. J lost 3 bases, V lost 6 bases, and 9 bases had no gene match. CDR3 length: 15 amino acids. Germline loops: CDR1 MDHEN, CDR2 SYDVKM. The CDR3 DNA reads TGTGCCAGCAGCACACTAGCGGTAACTAAAGAGACCCAGTACTTC. It codes for CASSTLAVTKETQYF.

This clonotype was recorded at least ten times. The gene calls are TRBV5-1 and TRBJ2-5; D might be TRBD1 (5 bases). The CDR3 has 13 amino acids. Trimming pared 1 base from V and 5 bases from J, leaving 9 bases between. The germline V gene encodes CDR1 SGHRS and CDR2 YFSETQ. The CDR3, as DNA: TGCGCCAGCAGCTTGTGGGGCTGGGAGACCCAGTACTTC. Amino acids: CASSLWGWETQYF.

There are many counts of this clonotype. The V and J genes are TRBV9 and TRBJ1-1; tentative D call: TRBD1 (5 bases). Germline assignment: CDR1 SGDLS and CDR2 YYNGEE. Trimming stripped 2 bases from V and 4 bases from J, with 12 bases between. This CDR3 contains 14 residues. The CDR3 nucleotides read TGTGCCAGCAGCGTCACGCAGGGCTCCACTGAAGCTTTCTTT. It specifies CASSVTQGSTEAFF.

Many counts were recorded for this clonotype. The V and J genes are TRBV19 and TRBJ1-1, with a weak D call TRBD1 (6 bases). The CDR3 totals 13 residues. CDR1 is LNHDA, CDR2 SQIVND, per germline (reference sequence). Trimming cost V 7 bases and J 3 bases, with 12 bases left between them. The CDR3, as DNA: TGTGCCAGTAACGAGGACAGTCACACTGAAGCTTTCTTT. Encoded protein: CASNEDSHTEAFF.

The V call is TRBV7-8, the J call TRBJ2-2; 8 nucleotides agree with TRBD1. The trim removed 2 bases at V and 2 bases at J, leaving 7 bases unmatched. Germline CDR1 reads SGHVS; CDR2 reads FQNEAQ. This CDR3 spans 17 amino acids. CDR3 nucleotides: TGTGCCAGCAGCTTAACTAGGACAGGGAAAAACACCGGGGAGCTGTTTTTT. Residues: CASSLTRTGKNTGELFF.

This clonotype has a count of ten or more. In DNA, the CDR3 is TGTGCCAGCAGGAAGACTAGCGGGGACACCGGGGAGCTGTTTTTT. Translating gives CASRKTSGDTGELFF. The rearrangement joins TRBV2 to TRBJ2-2, with TRBD2 matching 11 bases. The CDR3 is made up of 15 amino acids. CDR1 and CDR2 (germline): SNHLY, FYNNEI. Germline trimming cut 6 bases from V and 3 bases from J; bases unmatched to any gene: 3.

In this sample, this clonotype turned up many times. This rearrangement joins TRBV27 to TRBJ2-5; D not resolved. This CDR3 comprises 13 residues. Germline V gene sequence: CDR1 MNHEY, CDR2 SMNVEV (reference sequence). V lost 4 bases and J lost 0, with 6 bases in between. The CDR3 spells CASSSHDQETQYF. The CDR3 region has the DNA TGTGCCAGCAGTTCCCACGACCAAGAGACCCAGTACTTC.

As for this clonotype: Just one base apart from a much larger clone, this may be a read error. The gene calls are TRBV11-2 and TRBJ2-4; D perhaps matches TRBD2 (6 bases). Between the trimmed V and J ends, which lost 3 bases and 6 bases, there was a span of 15 bases. Germline loops: CDR1 SGHAT, CDR2 FQNNGV. The CDR3 is 15 residues long. In nucleotides, the CDR3 is TGTGCCAGCAGCTTGGGGGGATTGACCATAAACATTCAGTACTTC. It encodes CASSLGGLTINIQYF. Based on the CDR3 plus reference TRBV11-2 and TRBJ2-4, the full variable domain is EAGVAQSPRYKIIEKRQSVAFWCNPISGHATLYWYQQILGQGPKLLIQFQNNGVVDDSQLPKDRFSAERLKGVDSTLKIQPAKLEDSAVYLCASSLGGLTINIQYFGAGTRLSVL.

This clonotype was seen a few times. This chain connects TRBV12-3 or TRBV12-4 to TRBJ1-2; D gene unclear. The CDR3 extends over 15 amino acids. V was shortened by 5 bases and J by 3 bases, with 16 bases between the two germline ends. CDR3 region: CASSPTVLRYYGYTF. CDR3 DNA: TGTGCCAGCAGTCCTACGGTCTTGAGGTACTATGGCTACACCTTC.

In DNA, the CDR3 is TGCGCCAGCAGCAAAGGCCTGGACAGGGAAGAGACCCAGTACTTC. This encodes CASSKGLDREETQYF. This chain connects TRBV4-3 to TRBJ2-5, with TRBD1 identical over 8 bases. The CDR3 loop spans 15 amino acids. Per the germline V gene, CDR1 is LGHNA and CDR2 is YSLEER. With V trimmed by 5 bases and J by 3 bases, 8 bases remained unmatched.

The gene calls are TRBV11-2 and TRBJ2-7; TRBD2 matches at 12 bases. The CDR3 covers 15 residues. Germline CDR1 is SGHAT and CDR2 is FQNNGV. V trimming: 5 bases; J trimming: 3 bases; junction bases outside the gene matches: 5. The CDR3 spells CASSPRTSGIYEQYF. The CDR3 region has the DNA TGTGCCAGCAGCCCGAGGACTAGCGGGATCTACGAGCAGTACTTC.

This clonotype was counted many times. This rearrangement joins TRBV20-1 to TRBJ2-5; D is possibly TRBD2 (5 bases). The germline gives CDR1 DFQATT, CDR2 SNEGSKA (reference sequence). The CDR3 is 16 amino acids. The ends were cut back, 2 bases at V and 1 base at J, with 17 bases in the middle. The CDR3 loop reads CSARSRARVGQETQYF. The CDR3 coding sequence is TGCAGTGCTAGATCCCGGGCGCGGGTAGGCCAAGAGACCCAGTACTTC.

This sequence joins TRBV6-1 and TRBJ2-4; D is unresolved. The CDR3 consists of 13 residues. Per the germline V gene, CDR1 is MNHNS and CDR2 is SASEGT. V lost 0 bases and J 6 bases, leaving 6 bases between the germline ends. The CDR3, as DNA: TGTGCCAGCAGTGAAGCACCGGGAAACATTCAGTACTTC. Its translation is CASSEAPGNIQYF.

This clonotype was recorded at least ten times. CDR3 DNA sequence: TGTGCCAGCAGCCGGGCGTTGGGGCAAGAGACCCAGTACTTC. Translating it yields CASSRALGQETQYF. The chain links TRBV11-2 to TRBJ2-5; D remains ambiguous. The CDR3 loop spans 14 amino acids. Germline V lookup: CDR1 SGHAT, CDR2 FQNNGV. With 5 bases removed from V and 2 bases from J, the gap between germline ends came to 12 bases.